This T cell receptor (beta chain) was identified in a study of shared clonotypes between healthy human individuals. Study-wide points: The sole specimen, blood, was sampled, and tissue repertoires likely differ. Generally, estimated richness proved larger in naive subsets than it did in memory subsets. Non-shared clonotypes showed lower generation probabilities than clonotypes common to all four donors.

V lost 2 bases to trimming and J lost 9 bases; unmatched junction nucleotides: 11. CDR3 size: 15 residues. Germline V gene data show CDR1 as SGHRS and CDR2 as YFSETQ. Note on this clone: What it binds is not known.

The method was immunoSEQ multiplex PCR; TCRdb's version includes in-frame clones alone and lacks a portion of them. Among roughly 1,000,000 clones listed, more than 75% were seen once. Sequencing input: memory CD4+ T cells from PBMCs. Subset described: CD45RA-negative fraction. This sequence originates from a young man in good health. Some clones in this sample may be carry-over from other donors' samples. This chain joins TRBV5-1 and TRBJ2-1; 7 positions agree with TRBD1. In nucleotides, the CDR3 is TGCGCCAGCAGCTTACGATTAGGACAGGACTCTGAGCAGTTCTTC. It yields the protein CASSLRLGQDSEQFF.